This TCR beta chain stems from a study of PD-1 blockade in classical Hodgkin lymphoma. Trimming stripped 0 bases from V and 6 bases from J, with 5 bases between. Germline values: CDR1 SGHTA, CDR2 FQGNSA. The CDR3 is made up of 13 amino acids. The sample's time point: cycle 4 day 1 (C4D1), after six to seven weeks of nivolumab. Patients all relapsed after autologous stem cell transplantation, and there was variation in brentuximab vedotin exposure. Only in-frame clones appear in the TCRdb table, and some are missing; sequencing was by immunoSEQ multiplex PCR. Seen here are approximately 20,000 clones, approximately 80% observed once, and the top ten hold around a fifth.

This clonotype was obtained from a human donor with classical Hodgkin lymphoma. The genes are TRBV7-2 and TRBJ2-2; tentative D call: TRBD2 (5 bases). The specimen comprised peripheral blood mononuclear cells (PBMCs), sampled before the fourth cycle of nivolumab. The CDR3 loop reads CASSLAAAGELFF. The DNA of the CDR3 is TGTGCCAGCAGCTTAGCAGCGGCCGGGGAGCTGTTTTTT.